The 7 T cell receptor beta chains presented below share a single source sample, sequenced in a study of T-cell memory formation after mild COVID-19. TCRdb processed the 5' RACE reads anew with MiXCR; each CDR3 protein has one entry. Of 380,000 or so distinct CDR3 sequences in the sample, approximately 14% were seen once. The sample taken for sequencing was PBMCs or a T cell subset sorted from them (not recorded which). These receptors were collected from a man between 18 and 29 years old who had mild COVID-19 (a few samples of this study predate the infection). Cell type and time point are not known.

This clonotype was observed many times. J is TRBJ1-1 and V is TRBV7-8, with 12 bases matching TRBD1. The junction had 2 bases not matched to a gene; V was cut back by 0 bases and J by 12 bases. CDR3 length: 13 amino acids. Germline CDR1 and CDR2: SGHVS and FQNEAQ. The CDR3 region is CASSLAGQGASFF. In DNA, the CDR3 is TGTGCCAGCAGCTTAGCGGGACAGGGGGCGTCTTTCTTT.

This clonotype was seen more than once but under ten times. The chain combines TRBV6-2 or TRBV6-3 with TRBJ1-1; weak D call: TRBD1 (5 bases). V dropped 8 bases and J dropped 1 base, with 11 bases sitting between them. Germline CDR1 is MNHEY and CDR2 is SVGEGT. This CDR3 has 13 amino acids. CDR3 region: CASQRDWNTEAFF. CDR3 coding DNA: TGTGCCAGCCAACGGGACTGGAACACTGAAGCTTTCTTT.

This clonotype was counted only a few times. The chain carries TRBV20-1 and TRBJ2-3; weak D call: TRBD1 (9 bases). The CDR3 contains 16 residues. V gave up 0 bases and J gave up 4 bases, with 17 bases separating them. Germline V CDR1 and CDR2: DFQATT, SNEGSKA (reference sequence). Here the CDR3 reads CSARDRGGQGPDTQYF. CDR3 bases: TGCAGTGCTAGAGACCGGGGGGGACAGGGACCAGATACGCAGTATTTT.

J is TRBJ2-7 and V is TRBV15, with D possibly matching TRBD1 (6 bases). Germline V gene data show CDR1 as LNHNV and CDR2 as YYDKDF (reference sequence). Trimming took 0 bases from V and 3 from J, leaving 15 bases between them. CDR3 size: 16 residues. CDR3 DNA: TGTGCCACCAGCAGAGAACAGGGCCTACGACTCTACGAGCAGTACTTC. Amino acid sequence: CATSREQGLRLYEQYF.

This sequence joins TRBV5-4 and TRBJ1-1; TRBD1 matches 8 bases. Germline V lookup: CDR1 SGHNT, CDR2 YYREEE (reference sequence). This CDR3 spans 14 amino acids. The ends lost 0 bases at V and 5 bases at J; junction bases unmatched: 3. The CDR3 region is CASSLGTGRTEAFF. CDR3 bases: TGTGCCAGCAGCTTGGGGACAGGGAGGACTGAAGCTTTCTTT.

The chain carries TRBV27 and TRBJ1-2; D is possibly TRBD1 (6 bases). From germline, CDR1 is MNHEY and CDR2 SMNVEV (reference sequence). The length of the CDR3 is 15 residues. V dropped 4 bases and J dropped 3 bases, with 15 bases sitting between them. The CDR3 loop reads CASSSAGGPHYGYTF. As DNA, the CDR3 is TGTGCCAGCAGTTCCGCGGGGGGGCCCCACTATGGCTACACCTTC.

The rearrangement uses TRBV7-3 and TRBJ2-3, with 10 bases identical to TRBD2. V shed 7 bases, J shed 10 bases, and the junction held 5 bases outside the gene matches. Germline V lookup: CDR1 SGHTA, CDR2 FQGTGA. The CDR3 runs to 12 residues. The CDR3 spells CASNSSGGAQYF. In DNA, the CDR3 is TGTGCCAGCAACTCTAGCGGGGGTGCGCAGTATTTT.